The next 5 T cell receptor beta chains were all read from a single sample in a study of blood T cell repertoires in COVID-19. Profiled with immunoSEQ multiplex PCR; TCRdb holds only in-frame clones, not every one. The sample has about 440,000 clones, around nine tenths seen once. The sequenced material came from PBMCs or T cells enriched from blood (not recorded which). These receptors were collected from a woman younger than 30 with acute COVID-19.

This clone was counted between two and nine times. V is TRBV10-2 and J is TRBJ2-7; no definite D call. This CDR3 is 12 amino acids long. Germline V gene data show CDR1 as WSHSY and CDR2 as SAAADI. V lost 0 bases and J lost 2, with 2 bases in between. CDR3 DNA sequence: TGCGCCAGCAGTGAGTCCACCTACGAGCAGTACTTC. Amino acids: CASSESTYEQYF.

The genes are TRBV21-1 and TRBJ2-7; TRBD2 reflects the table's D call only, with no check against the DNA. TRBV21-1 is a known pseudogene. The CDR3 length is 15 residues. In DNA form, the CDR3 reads TGTGCCAGCAGCAAAGGCATGGTACTCTCCTACGAGCAGTACTTC. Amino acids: CASSKGMVLSYEQYF.

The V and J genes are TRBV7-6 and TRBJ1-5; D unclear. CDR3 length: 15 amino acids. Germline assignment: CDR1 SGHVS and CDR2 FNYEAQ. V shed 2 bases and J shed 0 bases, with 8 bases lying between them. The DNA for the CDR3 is TGTGCCAGCAGCTTAAACAGCCTTAGCAATCAGCCCCAGCATTTT. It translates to CASSLNSLSNQPQHF.

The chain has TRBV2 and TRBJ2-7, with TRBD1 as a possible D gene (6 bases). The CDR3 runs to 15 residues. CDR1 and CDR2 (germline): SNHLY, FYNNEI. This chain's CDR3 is CADSPQRQAPYEQYF. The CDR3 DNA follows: TGTGCAGACTCGCCCCAAAGACAGGCCCCCTACGAGCAGTACTTC.

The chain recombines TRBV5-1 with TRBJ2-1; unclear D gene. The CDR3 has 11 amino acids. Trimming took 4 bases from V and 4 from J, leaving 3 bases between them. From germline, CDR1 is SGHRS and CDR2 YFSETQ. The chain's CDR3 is CASSTYNEQFF. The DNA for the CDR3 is TGCGCCAGCAGCACATACAATGAGCAGTTCTTC.